This T cell receptor beta chain comes out of a study of T cell responses to AZD1222 COVID-19 vaccine. V was clipped by 4 bases and J by 5 bases, with 20 bases between them. The length of the CDR3 is 16 residues. Per the germline V gene, CDR1 is LGHNA and CDR2 is YNFKEQ. Sequencing was performed with immunoSEQ multiplex PCR; in TCRdb, only in-frame clones are kept and a portion is missing. This sample has some 110,000 clones, with 84% found just once. The V call is TRBV4-2, the J call TRBJ2-5; TRBD2 might be the D (7 bases). The material sequenced was peripheral blood, taken on day 0 of AZD1222 vaccination. This TCR was recovered from an adult in good health. CDR3 in DNA: TGTGCCAGCAGCCGGGCCCTTTCCGAGGGGGGGGAGACCCAGTACTTC. Translated, it gives CASSRALSEGGETQYF.